Sequencing of this T cell receptor beta chain was carried out in a study of blood T cell repertoires in COVID-19. Turning to the study itself: Spain, Italy and the United States supplied samples that represented acute and convalescent COVID-19. The cDNA or gDNA used as material had been derived from T cells, B-cell-depleted T cells, or PBMCs.

The germline CDR1 and CDR2 sequences are SEHNR and FQNEAQ (reference sequence). V lost 1 base to trimming and J lost 7 bases; unmatched junction nucleotides: 10. CDR3 length: 16 amino acids. As handled by the study authors: Researchers report that nucleated cell counts were estimated from reference gene primer amplification. Libraries were prepared by immunoSEQ multiplex PCR; TCRdb keeps only in-frame clonotypes and omits some of them. From that table come the V and J calls and clone size; the DNA was used to work out D and trimming. The sample lists some 95,000 clones, less than 90% seen once, with more than 1% in the top ten.

This sequence was found in a man older than 75 with active or convalescent COVID-19. The chain has TRBV7-9 and TRBJ1-2; 9 nucleotides agree with TRBD1. Source material: peripheral blood. CDR3 protein: CASSLVSGQGLRGYTF. The CDR3 DNA sequence: TGTGCCAGCAGCTTAGTGTCGGGACAGGGACTTCGTGGCTACACCTTC. Full variable domain (rest looked up from reference TRBV7-9 and TRBJ1-2): DTGVSQNPRHKITKRGQNVTFRCDPISEHNRLYWYRQTLGQGPEFLTYFQNEAQLEKSRLLSDRFSAERPKGSFSTLEIQRTEQGDSAMYLCASSLVSGQGLRGYTFGSGTRLTVV.